What follows are 28 T cell receptor gamma chains derived from one specimen sequenced in a study of gamma delta lymphoproliferative disorders and STAT genes. TCRdb re-called clones from the multiplex PCR reads via CATT. The sample includes 1,000 to 1,500 gamma-chain clones, 8.2% of them seen just once. The receptor sequences were amplified from genomic DNA of peripheral blood mononuclear cells. Sequences were obtained from blood. Source of these receptors: a human donor with gamma-delta T-cell large granular lymphocyte leukemia.

This clone is medium-sized (0.01 to 0.1%). V is TRGV10 and J is TRGJP1. The J gene, not given by TCRdb, was assigned here from a germline match of the nucleotide sequence. TRGV10 falls under the ORF class, with uncertain function. The CDR3 contains 16 residues. J lost 3 bases, V lost 8 bases, and 13 bases had no gene match. In DNA, the CDR3 is TGTGCTGCGTGGGATCCCCGGGGGGCCACTGGTTGGTTCAAGATATTT. Translation gives CAAWDPRGATGWFKIF.

By proportion, this clone is medium-sized. This sequence joins TRGV10 and TRGJ1 or TRGJ2. The J gene is not listed in TCRdb, so it was assigned here from a DNA match to germline. TRGV10 is an open reading frame whose function is uncertain. Trimming took 8 bases from V and 1 from J; bases not matched to a gene: 15. The CDR3 is 16 residues long. The CDR3: CAAWDSLQKNYYKKLF. CDR3 coding DNA: TGTGCTGCGTGGGATTCACTTCAAAAAAATTATTATAAGAAACTCTTT.

Within the sample, this clone is medium-sized. TCRdb records a much larger clone's protein for this DNA, with a difference at residue 6 that likely arises from a read error; the protein given is the translation of the DNA. V gene TRGV2 combines with J gene TRGJ1 or TRGJ2. As TCRdb names no J gene, one was assigned here on the basis of a DNA match to germline. The CDR3 extends over 15 amino acids. Germline CDR1 reads EGSNGY; CDR2 reads YDSYNSKV. V dropped 2 bases and J dropped 1; count of bases not matched to a gene: 8. The CDR3 protein is CATWDDRVNYYKKLF. In DNA form, the CDR3 reads TGTGCCACCTGGGACGACCGAGTTAATTATTATAAGAAACTCTTT.

This clone is deemed medium-sized (0.01 to 0.1%). Because the CDR3's place on the DNA is in doubt, the DNA is left out and the CDR3 is given as listed by TCRdb. The CDR3: CTTVPAGLGREFKIF. The J gene was not called, though the V gene is TRGV11. Being an ORF, TRGV11 has a function that is uncertain. The CDR3 has 15 residues if both end residues are counted.

In its sample, this clone ranks as medium-sized. For the CDR3, the DNA is TGTGCTGCGTGGGATAATCTTCGGGATTATTATAAGAAACGTCGGGATTATTATAAGAAACTCTTT. Protein: CAAWDNLRDYYKKRRDYYKKLF. The V and J genes are TRGV10 and TRGJ1 or TRGJ2. The J gene, missing from TCRdb, was assigned here through DNA to germline matching. TRGV10 is classed as an ORF, of uncertain function. The trim removed 8 bases at V and 2 bases at J, leaving 34 bases unmatched. CDR3 length equals 22 residues.

This clone showed up many times. The chain recombines TRGV2 with TRGJ1 or TRGJ2. Here the J gene came from matching the DNA to germline, since TCRdb omits it. Germline CDR1 reads EGSNGY; CDR2 reads YDSYNSKV. This CDR3 region has 17 residues. Losses at the gene ends were 0 bases for V and 7 bases for J; bases not matched to a gene: 18. Here the CDR3 DNA reads TGTGCCACCTGGGACGGGCTTGCGGGCGTGAAAGAATATAAGAAACTCTTT. Translation: CATWDGLAGVKEYKKLF.

Relative to its sample, this clone is medium-sized. The same CDR3 is also encoded by other DNA sequences in this sample. The rearrangement joins TRGV3 to TRGJ1 or TRGJ2. As TCRdb names no J gene, one was assigned here on the basis of a DNA match to germline. Trimming at V came to 0 bases and at J to 3 bases, leaving 5 bases not matched to a gene. Germline-derived CDR1 and CDR2 are VTNTFY and YDVSTARD (reference sequence). The CDR3 is 14 amino acids. CDR3 region: CATWDRRGYYKKLF. In nucleotides, the CDR3 is TGTGCCACCTGGGACAGGCGCGGTTATTATAAGAAACTCTTT.

This clone was detected many times. The chain employs TRGV4 and TRGJ1 or TRGJ2. TCRdb records no J gene; here it was assigned by comparing the DNA to germline. The germline CDR1 and CDR2 sequences are EGSTGY and YDSYTSSV. The length of the CDR3 is 13 residues. With 2 bases clipped from V and 3 bases from J, the junction kept 4 bases outside the gene matches. CDR3 in DNA: TGTGCCACCTGGGATGCAACTTATTATAAGAAACTCTTT. Translated: CATWDATYYKKLF.

This clone was detected many times. J is TRGJ1 or TRGJ2 and V is TRGV2. The J gene, missing from TCRdb, was assigned here through DNA to germline matching. CDR1 and CDR2 from the germline V gene are EGSNGY and YDSYNSKV. CDR3 size: 11 residues. The junction had 9 bases not matched to a gene; V was cut back by 9 bases and J by 7 bases. CDR3: CATPGPYKKLF. CDR3 DNA sequence: TGTGCCACCCCCGGGCCCTATAAGAAACTCTTT.

This clone is medium-sized in the sample. This sequence joins TRGV2 and TRGJ1 or TRGJ2. Assignment of the J gene here rests on matching the DNA to germline, because TCRdb gives none. Germline CDR1 reads EGSNGY; CDR2 reads YDSYNSKV. V was clipped by 2 bases and J by 2 bases; unmatched bases: 9. This CDR3 spans 15 amino acids. This CDR3 is CATWDAQGDYYKKLF. CDR3 sequence (DNA): TGTGCCACCTGGGACGCCCAAGGGGATTATTATAAGAAACTCTTT.

In its sample, this clone was seen many times. The V gene is TRGV8, the J gene TRGJ1 or TRGJ2. Matching the DNA to germline supplied the J gene, which TCRdb does not give. The germline V gene has CDR1 VENAVY and CDR2 YDSYNSRV. CDR3 size: 17 residues. Trimming removed 3 bases from V and 0 bases from J; junction bases left unmatched: 14. This CDR3 reads CATWDWLPLKNYYKKLF. The CDR3 nucleotides are TGTGCCACCTGGGATTGGCTTCCCCTAAAGAATTATTATAAGAAACTCTTT.

This clone ranks as medium-sized. This rearrangement joins TRGV2 to TRGJP2. The J gene was missing in TCRdb and was found by matching the end of the DNA to germline. Trimming at V came to 2 bases and at J to 7 bases, leaving 10 bases not matched to a gene. Germline assignment: CDR1 EGSNGY and CDR2 YDSYNSKV. This CDR3 spans 15 amino acids. CDR3 amino acids: CATWDVIGPDWIKTF. CDR3 bases: TGTGCCACCTGGGACGTGATCGGCCCTGATTGGATCAAGACGTTT.

Many counts were recorded for this clone. J is TRGJ1 or TRGJ2 and V is TRGV10. Assignment of the J gene here rests on matching the DNA to germline, because TCRdb gives none. TRGV10 is an open reading frame whose function is uncertain. The CDR3 covers 16 residues. Trimming took 8 bases from V and 6 from J; bases not matched to a gene: 20. The CDR3 spells CAAWDPPPTGIYKKLF. CDR3 in DNA: TGTGCTGCGTGGGATCCCCCCCCAACTGGGATTTATAAGAAACTCTTT.

By share of the sample, this clone is medium-sized. This chain links TRGV11 with TRGJ1 or TRGJ2. TCRdb supplies no J gene; here it was assigned by aligning the nucleotide sequence to germline. TRGV11 is an open reading frame, and its role is uncertain. The length of the CDR3 is 12 residues. Germline trimming cut 0 bases from V and 10 bases from J; bases unmatched to any gene: 3. The CDR3 spells CACWIRHGKKLF. CDR3 bases: TGTGCCTGCTGGATTAGGCACGGGAAGAAACTCTTT.

This clone is classed as medium-sized. The rearrangement uses TRGV11 and TRGJ1 or TRGJ2. TCRdb records no J gene; here it was assigned by comparing the DNA to germline. TRGV11 is an ORF, and what it does is uncertain. CDR3 length: 12 amino acids. The V gene end was trimmed by 7 bases and the J gene end by 10 bases; junction bases not matched to a gene: 10. The CDR3 region is CACWIQGKKKLF. The CDR3 nucleotides are TGTGCCTGCTGGATCCAAGGAAAAAAGAAACTCTTT.

This clone rates as medium-sized. The CDR3 loop reads CAAWIPYYKKLF. The CDR3 region has the DNA TGTGCTGCGTGGATCCCGTATTATAAGAAACTCTTT. V is TRGV10 and J is TRGJ1 or TRGJ2. The J gene comes from matching the DNA to germline here; TCRdb lacks it. TRGV10 is labeled an ORF, and its function is uncertain. The CDR3 is 12 amino acids. Trimming removed 8 bases from V and 4 bases from J; junction bases left unmatched: 6.

Worth noting for this clone: It is unclear where the CDR3 begins or ends on the DNA, so no DNA is shown, and the CDR3 is as TCRdb lists it. The same CDR3 arises from other DNA sequences in this sample as well. For the V gene the call is TRGV2; the J gene has no call. The germline V gene encodes CDR1 EGSNGY and CDR2 YDSYNSKV. The CDR3 is 22 amino acids long, termini counted. CDR3: CATWDGRGPIIIRNSLAVEQHF.

This clone has ten or more counts. The genes are TRGV9 and TRGJ1 or TRGJ2. TCRdb carries no J gene annotation; the J gene was assigned here by matching the DNA with germline. Losses at the gene ends were 3 bases for V and 0 bases for J; bases not matched to a gene: 5. Germline CDR1 GITISATS, CDR2 ISYDGTV (reference sequence). The CDR3 extends over 14 amino acids. Written as DNA, the CDR3 is TGTGCCTTGTGGGAGCCTGCGAATTATTATAAGAAACTCTTT. It yields the protein CALWEPANYYKKLF.

This clone is deemed large. Other DNA variants within this sample encode the same CDR3. The chain joins TRGV4 to TRGJ1 or TRGJ2. TCRdb lists no J gene, so it was determined here by aligning the DNA to germline. After removal of 0 bases from V and 11 bases from J, the junction contained 7 bases not matched to a gene. Germline CDR1 and CDR2: EGSTGY and YDSYTSSV. CDR3 size: 12 residues. The chain's CDR3 is CATWDGPFEKLF. CDR3 DNA: TGTGCCACCTGGGATGGGCCCTTCGAGAAACTCTTT.

This clone is deemed medium-sized (0.01 to 0.1%). V usage is TRGV3 and J usage is TRGJP1. Here the J gene was assigned by germline matching of the DNA, as TCRdb has none. V shed 3 bases and J 0 bases; nucleotides not matched to a gene: 7. The V gene's germline CDR1 is VTNTFY and CDR2 YDVSTARD (reference sequence). The CDR3 runs to 16 residues. This CDR3 reads CATWDGSNTTGWFKIF. CDR3 nucleotides: TGTGCCACCTGGGACGGATCGAATACCACTGGTTGGTTCAAGATATTT.

This clone was seen repeatedly, ten times or more. TCRdb's protein, taken from a much larger clone, differs from this DNA's translation at residue 8, likely owing to a read error; the protein displayed comes from the DNA. The chain carries TRGV2 and TRGJ1 or TRGJ2. The J gene was missing in TCRdb and was found by matching the end of the DNA to germline. In germline, CDR1 is EGSNGY, CDR2 YDSYNSKV. With V trimmed by 0 bases and J by 12 bases, 5 bases remained unmatched. CDR3 length equals 11 residues. The CDR3 is CATWDGRPKLF. CDR3 in DNA: TGTGCCACCTGGGACGGGCGGCCGAAACTCTTT.

This clone was seen many times. TCRdb pairs this DNA with a much larger clone's protein that differs at residue 2, likely a read error; the protein shown was translated from the DNA. The chain combines TRGV2 with TRGJ1 or TRGJ2. The J gene, not given by TCRdb, was assigned here from a germline match of the nucleotide sequence. Germline CDR1 and CDR2: EGSNGY and YDSYNSKV. This CDR3 contains 13 residues. CDR3 loop: CTTWDGPRYKKLF. CDR3 coding DNA: TGTACCACCTGGGACGGGCCCCGTTATAAGAAACTCTTT.

CDR3 region: CATPRHYYKKLF. DNA of the CDR3: TGTGCCACCCCCCGACATTATTATAAGAAACTCTTT. The rearrangement links TRGV2 to TRGJ1 or TRGJ2. TCRdb lists no J gene, so it was determined here by aligning the DNA to germline. The germline gives CDR1 EGSNGY, CDR2 YDSYNSKV. V gave up 9 bases and J gave up 2 bases; unmatched junction bases: 7. CDR3 length equals 12 residues.

The CDR3 coding sequence is TGTGCCTGCTGGATTAGTCCCTATAAGAAACTCTTT. Amino acid sequence: CACWISPYKKLF. The gene calls are TRGV11 and TRGJ1 or TRGJ2. No J gene was available from TCRdb, and it was assigned here by a germline match of the DNA. TRGV11 is reported as an ORF; its role is uncertain. The CDR3 loop spans 12 amino acids. V was pared by 4 bases and J by 7 bases, with 4 bases of the junction left unmatched.

This clone has a count of ten or more. It differs at one base from a far larger clone, so likely a read error. The same CDR3 is also encoded by other DNA sequences in this sample. TRGV3 is the V gene, and the J gene was not called. Germline-derived CDR1 and CDR2 are VTNTFY and YDVSTARD (reference sequence). The CDR3 spans 12 residues. CDR3: CATWDWDYKKLF. The CDR3 DNA reads as TGTGCCACCTGGGATTGGGATTATAAGAAACTTTTT.

Notes on this clone: The same CDR3 also results from other DNA sequences found in this sample. This chain uses TRGV9 with TRGJP1. The J gene was missing in TCRdb and was found by matching the end of the DNA to germline. The CDR3 extends over 16 amino acids. V was clipped by 4 bases and J by 1 base; unmatched bases: 9. CDR1 is GITISATS, CDR2 ISYDGTV, per germline (reference sequence). CDR3 DNA: TGTGCCTTGTGGGAAGTGTGGGGTACCACTGGTTGGTTCAAGATATTT. This gives the protein CALWEVWGTTGWFKIF.

This clone was recorded many times. The chain combines TRGV9 with TRGJ1 or TRGJ2. TCRdb gives no J gene; it was assigned here by matching the DNA to germline. In germline, CDR1 is GITISATS, CDR2 ISYDGTV (reference sequence). The CDR3 runs 14 residues. Trimming took 0 bases from V and 8 from J; bases not matched to a gene: 10. Here the CDR3 DNA reads TGTGCCTTGTGGGAGGTGCGCGGGGGTGATAAGAAACTCTTT. As protein: CALWEVRGGDKKLF.

In this sample, this clone is medium-sized. The rearrangement links TRGV5 to TRGJ1 or TRGJ2. Here the J gene was assigned by germline matching of the DNA, as TCRdb has none. The CDR3 is 13 amino acids. V trimming: 0 bases; J trimming: 3 bases; junction bases outside the gene matches: 2. Per the germline V gene, CDR1 is VINAFY and CDR2 is YDVSNSKD. Here the CDR3 reads CATWDRTYYKKLF. The CDR3 nucleotides are TGTGCCACCTGGGACAGGACTTATTATAAGAAACTCTTT.